A single sample gave rise to the 22 T cell receptor beta chains below, sequenced in a study of control samples from healthy donors and cancer patients. The repertoire was sequenced with immunoSEQ multiplex PCR; TCRdb's copy has only in-frame clones and lacks some. The repertoire holds around 89,000 clones, with about four fifths as singletons. Sample: blood. The receptors stem from a woman aged 55-69 years in good health.

This clone was seen only once. The chain joins TRBV15 to TRBJ2-1; D uncertain. CDR1 LNHNV and CDR2 YYDKDF come from the germline V gene (reference sequence). There are 18 residues in the CDR3. Trimming took 2 bases from V and 7 from J, leaving 24 bases between them. The CDR3 protein is CATSRSTWPADVMNEQFF. CDR3 nucleotides: TGTGCCACCAGCAGATCTACCTGGCCGGCGGATGTGATGAATGAGCAGTTCTTC.

Comment on this clone: The sample carries other DNA sequences with the same CDR3. V usage is TRBV12-3 or TRBV12-4 and J usage is TRBJ2-2, with D unclear. CDR3 size: 12 residues. The V end lost 3 bases, the J end lost 5 bases, and 4 bases lay between the germline ends. The CDR3 region has the DNA TGTGCCAGCAGTTTGAATACCGGGGAGCTGTTTTTT. It yields the protein CASSLNTGELFF.

The chain has TRBV28 and TRBJ2-6; D unresolved. The CDR3 spans 14 residues. V lost 2 bases to trimming and J lost 1 base, with 3 bases between them. Looked up from germline, CDR1 is MDHEN and CDR2 is SYDVKM. CDR3 bases: TGTGCCAGCAGTTTAAGATCTGGGGCCAACGTCCTGACTTTC. Translation: CASSLRSGANVLTF.

As for this clone: Distinct nucleotide sequences in the sample also encode this CDR3. This sequence joins TRBV11-2 and TRBJ1-2, with 8 bases lining up with TRBD1. Germline CDR1 is SGHAT and CDR2 is FQNNGV. V was clipped by 0 bases and J by 5 bases; unmatched bases: 2. The CDR3 length is 14 residues. CDR3 sequence (DNA): TGTGCCAGCAGCTTAGATCAGGGGGCGTATGGCTACACCTTC. This gives the protein CASSLDQGAYGYTF.

This chain uses TRBV6-5 with TRBJ2-2; 9 nucleotides align to TRBD2. V shed 6 bases, J shed 2 bases, and the junction held 4 bases outside the gene matches. The CDR3 spans 15 residues. The germline gives CDR1 MNHEY, CDR2 SVGAGI. CDR3 in DNA: TGTGCCAGCAGGAGGACTAGCGCAAACACCGGGGAGCTGTTTTTT. Protein product: CASRRTSANTGELFF.

Here the CDR3 reads CASSSNSRGGVNTEAFF. The CDR3 nucleotides are TGTGCCAGCAGTTCAAACTCACGGGGTGGGGTGAACACTGAAGCTTTCTTT. The rearrangement uses TRBV27 and TRBJ1-1; D ambiguous. Germline CDR1 reads MNHEY; CDR2 reads SMNVEV (reference sequence). The CDR3 is made up of 17 amino acids. V was shortened by 4 bases and J by 0 bases, with 18 bases between the two germline ends.

The chain employs TRBV28 and TRBJ2-7; TRBD1 might be the D (5 bases). V lost 0 bases and J 5 bases, leaving 17 bases between the germline ends. Germline loops: CDR1 MDHEN, CDR2 SYDVKM. The CDR3 sequence is 16 residues long. As DNA, the CDR3 is TGTGCCAGCAGTTTATGGGCCCTCCGACAGAGGCACGAGCAGTACTTC. Its protein is CASSLWALRQRHEQYF. Full variable domain (outside the CDR3, taken from reference TRBV28 and TRBJ2-7): DVKVTQSSRYLVKRTGEKVFLECVQDMDHENMFWYRQDPGLGLRLIYFSYDVKMKEKGDIPEGYSVSREKKERFSLILESASTNQTSMYLCASSLWALRQRHEQYFGPGTRLTVT.

This clone was counted only a few times. The V call is TRBV29-1, the J call TRBJ2-1; no firm D call. The germline CDR1 and CDR2 sequences are SQVTM and ANQGSEA. Trimming pared 3 bases from V and 6 bases from J, leaving 9 bases between. The CDR3 length is 12 residues. The CDR3 DNA is TGCAGCGTTGATGAGTTCGGCAATGAGCAGTTCTTC. This encodes CSVDEFGNEQFF.

This chain uses TRBV20-1 with TRBJ1-4; D ambiguous. CDR1 is DFQATT and CDR2 is SNEGSKA in the germline V gene (reference sequence). CDR3 length: 14 residues. Trimming took off 3 bases at V and 5 bases at J, with 13 bases between the two ends. The CDR3 nucleotides are TGCAGTGCTAGTGAGGGTCTGGGGAATGAAAAACTGTTTTTT. Translation gives CSASEGLGNEKLFF.

The genes are TRBV19 and TRBJ1-2; D might be TRBD1 (5 bases). Germline V gene sequence: CDR1 LNHDA, CDR2 SQIVND (reference sequence). V lost 4 bases to trimming and J lost 6 bases, with 15 bases between them. The CDR3 loop spans 14 amino acids. In DNA, the CDR3 is TGTGCCAGTAGTACGGGACCGGGCCGAGATGGCTACACCTTC. Translated: CASSTGPGRDGYTF.

This rearrangement joins TRBV27 to TRBJ1-5; D call uncertain. The germline V gene has CDR1 MNHEY and CDR2 SMNVEV (reference sequence). This CDR3 region has 13 residues. Trimming pared 0 bases from V and 1 base from J, leaving 1 base between. CDR3 nucleotides: TGTGCCAGCAGTTTATCCAGCAATCAGCCCCAGCATTTT. Amino acids: CASSLSSNQPQHF.

The chain carries TRBV11-2 and TRBJ2-1; possibly TRBD1 for D (6 bases). Per germline, CDR1 SGHAT and CDR2 FQNNGV. V was trimmed by 3 bases and J by 4 bases, leaving 13 bases between them. The CDR3 covers 15 residues. The CDR3 region has the DNA TGTGCCAGCAGCTTCGGACAGTCGATATACAATGAGCAGTTCTTC. Protein sequence: CASSFGQSIYNEQFF.

The rearrangement links TRBV4-1 to TRBJ1-2; tentative D call: TRBD1 (5 bases). Germline CDR1 reads MGHRA; CDR2 reads YSYEKL. Trimming shortened V by 1 base and J by 4 bases, and 10 bases separated the two germline ends. This CDR3 has 14 residues. In DNA form, the CDR3 reads TGCGCCAGCAGCCAAGGTCCCGGGGGCTATGGCTACACCTTC. Protein product: CASSQGPGGYGYTF.

This chain connects TRBV10-1 to TRBJ1-1; TRBD1 matches at 7 bases. CDR1 is WNHNN, CDR2 SYGVQD, per germline (reference sequence). The CDR3 has 13 residues. Germline trimming cut 4 bases from V and 1 base from J; bases unmatched to any gene: 0. The CDR3 loop is CASSGQGNTEAFF. In DNA form, the CDR3 reads TGCGCCAGCAGTGGACAGGGGAACACTGAAGCTTTCTTT.

The V and J genes are TRBV18 and TRBJ2-1; D call uncertain. Trimming cost V 3 bases and J 2 bases, with 5 bases left between them. CDR3 length: 13 amino acids. Germline loops: CDR1 KGHSH, CDR2 LQKENI. CDR3 in amino acids: CASSPAAYNEQFF. Here the CDR3 DNA reads TGTGCCAGCTCACCGGCAGCCTACAATGAGCAGTTCTTC.

J is TRBJ2-3 and V is TRBV28, with TRBD2 matching 10 bases. The V segment lost 6 bases and the J segment 6 bases; nucleotides outside the gene matches: 12. The germline gives CDR1 MDHEN, CDR2 SYDVKM. The CDR3 covers 16 residues. The CDR3 region is CASSSPASGSSDTQYF. The CDR3 DNA follows: TGTGCCAGCAGCTCCCCCGCTAGCGGGAGTTCGGATACGCAGTATTTT.

The gene calls are TRBV5-5 and TRBJ1-4; D remains ambiguous. CDR3 length equals 14 residues. Trimming left V 4 bases short and J 5 bases short, with 12 bases between. Germline lookup yields CDR1 SGHKS and CDR2 YYEKEE (reference sequence). The CDR3 nucleotides read TGTGCCAGCAGCCAAACTCAGTACAATGAAAAACTGTTTTTT. Translating gives CASSQTQYNEKLFF.

This sequence joins TRBV21-1 and TRBJ2-2; whether TRBD2, the table's D call, matches the DNA was not checked. TRBV21-1 is termed a pseudogene. The CDR3 has 14 amino acids. Here the CDR3 reads CASSKELAAGELFF. The CDR3 nucleotides read TGTGCCAGCAGCAAAGAACTAGCGGCTGGGGAGCTGTTTTTT.

This clone has just one count. This chain joins TRBV19 and TRBJ2-1, with 7 bases matching TRBD1. Trimming cost V 4 bases and J 8 bases; bases outside gene matches: 8. Per the germline V gene, CDR1 is LNHDA and CDR2 is SQIVND (reference sequence). CDR3 size: 14 residues. CDR3 sequence reads: CASSKGQVNDEQFF. The CDR3, as DNA: TGTGCCAGTAGTAAAGGACAGGTCAACGATGAGCAGTTCTTC.

The chain links TRBV4-3 to TRBJ2-1; 15 nucleotides match TRBD2. Germline assignment: CDR1 LGHNA and CDR2 YSLEER. Trimming took 2 bases from V and 4 from J; bases not matched to a gene: 9. This CDR3 is built from 19 residues. CDR3 sequence (DNA): TGCGCCAGCAGCCAAAAGGGACTAGCGGGGGGATATAAGTACAATGAGCAGTTCTTC. It codes for CASSQKGLAGGYKYNEQFF.

The V call is TRBV25-1, the J call TRBJ2-5; TRBD1 matches at 7 bases. The CDR3 covers 17 residues. Per the germline V gene, CDR1 is MGHDK and CDR2 is SYGVNS. V shed 4 bases, J shed 3 bases, and the junction held 14 bases outside the gene matches. The CDR3 protein is CASSGFTVGQGEETQYF. In DNA, the CDR3 is TGTGCCAGCAGTGGATTCACGGTAGGGCAGGGGGAAGAGACCCAGTACTTC.

The rearrangement joins TRBV4-3 to TRBJ2-1; 11 bases are shared with TRBD2. Losses at the gene ends were 0 bases for V and 4 bases for J; bases not matched to a gene: 2. Germline loops: CDR1 LGHNA, CDR2 YSLEER. The CDR3 consists of 16 residues. CDR3 sequence: CASSQDPSGGYNEQFF. The DNA for the CDR3 is TGCGCCAGCAGCCAAGATCCTAGCGGGGGGTACAATGAGCAGTTCTTC.